The 28 T cell receptor beta chains below come from one sample, sequenced in a study of identifying expanded T cells in peripheral blood. Sequencing used immunoSEQ multiplex PCR; TCRdb keeps in-frame clones, though not all of them. The profile shows 100,000 to 150,000 clones, 65% to 90% of them singletons. The sequencing sample was made of blood. The origin of the receptors is a person aged 18-69 years in good health.

This sequence joins TRBV5-1 and TRBJ1-2, with D maybe TRBD1 (5 bases). Germline V lookup: CDR1 SGHRS, CDR2 YFSETQ. The germline V and J ends were trimmed by 4 bases and 7 bases, with 20 bases remaining between them. This CDR3 is 15 amino acids long. CDR3 DNA sequence: TGCGCCAGCAGCATAATGGGGGAACAAGAGGGTGGCTACACCTTC. This encodes CASSIMGEQEGGYTF.

The rearrangement uses TRBV9 and TRBJ1-4; 7 bases map to TRBD1. The V and J ends lost 5 bases and 3 bases, in that order; junction bases with no gene match: 4. Germline CDR1 SGDLS, CDR2 YYNGEE. The CDR3 has 14 amino acids. In nucleotides, the CDR3 is TGTGCCAGCAGTGAGGGGACAGCTAATGAAAAACTGTTTTTT. Translation gives CASSEGTANEKLFF.

The rearrangement links TRBV12-5 to TRBJ2-5; 8 bases align to TRBD1. Germline CDR1 reads LGHNT; CDR2 reads FRNRAP. Trimming at V came to 9 bases and at J to 5 bases, leaving 5 bases not matched to a gene. The CDR3 consists of 12 residues. The CDR3 reads CASRGQSETQYF. The DNA for the CDR3 is TGTGCTAGCAGGGGGCAGTCGGAGACCCAGTACTTC.

The chain employs TRBV28 and TRBJ2-5; D gene uncertain. In germline, CDR1 is MDHEN, CDR2 SYDVKM. The length of the CDR3 is 13 residues. V gave up 7 bases and J gave up 3 bases, with 12 bases separating them. In nucleotides, the CDR3 is TGTGCCAGCAAAGGGCGTTGGGAAGAGACCCAGTACTTC. The encoded protein is CASKGRWEETQYF. The full variable domain, in which reference TRBV28 and TRBJ2-5 provide the parts outside the CDR3, is DVKVTQSSRYLVKRTGEKVFLECVQDMDHENMFWYRQDPGLGLRLIYFSYDVKMKEKGDIPEGYSVSREKKERFSLILESASTNQTSMYLCASKGRWEETQYFGPGTRLLVL.

This clone has just one count. The rearrangement uses TRBV5-1 and TRBJ1-2; D is perhaps TRBD1 (5 bases). V was clipped by 3 bases and J by 0 bases, with 15 bases between them. This CDR3 has 16 residues. Germline loops: CDR1 SGHRS, CDR2 YFSETQ. The CDR3 protein is CASSSSRGGPNYGYTF. The CDR3 DNA reads as TGCGCCAGCAGCTCGTCGCGGGGCGGACCTAACTATGGCTACACCTTC.

The V gene is TRBV30, the J gene TRBJ2-7; D is ambiguous. The CDR3 is made up of 14 amino acids. The ends were cut back, 3 bases at V and 3 bases at J, with 15 bases in the middle. Germline values: CDR1 GTSNPN, CDR2 SVGIG (reference sequence). The CDR3, as DNA: TGTGCCTGGAGGCTGGGCGGTAGTAGCTACGAGCAGTACTTC. This gives the protein CAWRLGGSSYEQYF.

The chain employs TRBV29-1 and TRBJ1-1; D may be TRBD1 (5 bases). V was trimmed by 0 bases and J by 6 bases, leaving 8 bases between them. In germline, CDR1 is SQVTM, CDR2 ANQGSEA. The CDR3 covers 12 residues. As DNA, the CDR3 is TGCAGCGTTGAAGAGGGGGGGGCTGAAGCTTTCTTT. It translates to CSVEEGGAEAFF.

The rearrangement uses TRBV5-8 and TRBJ2-7, with D possibly TRBD2 on 7 matching bases. Germline CDR1 and CDR2: SGHTS and YDEGEE. This CDR3 spans 14 amino acids. The V end was cut by 4 bases, the J end by 10 bases, with 21 bases between. CDR3 DNA sequence: TGTGCCAGCAGCCGAGGGGGGGGGCGATGGATACAGTACTTC. It translates to CASSRGGGRWIQYF.

The CDR3 loop is CAISESNEQFF. CDR3 DNA: TGTGCCATCAGTGAGTCGAATGAGCAGTTCTTC. The chain carries TRBV10-3 and TRBJ2-1; D ambiguous. In germline, CDR1 is ENHRY, CDR2 SYGVKD. This CDR3 is built from 11 residues. V shed 0 bases and J shed 7 bases, with 1 base lying between them.

The gene calls are TRBV19 and TRBJ2-7; perhaps D is TRBD1 or TRBD2 (5 bases each). The CDR3 sequence is 16 residues long. The V end was cut by 6 bases, the J end by 6 bases, with 24 bases between. Germline CDR1 is LNHDA and CDR2 is SQIVND (reference sequence). CDR3 protein: CASSLNGANGGVEQYF. Written as DNA, the CDR3 is TGTGCCAGTAGCCTAAATGGAGCAAATGGGGGAGTCGAGCAGTACTTC.

The V gene is TRBV7-9, the J gene TRBJ1-2; D gene unclear. CDR3 length: 13 residues. Between the trimmed V and J ends, which lost 3 bases and 2 bases, there was a span of 7 bases. Per the germline V gene, CDR1 is SEHNR and CDR2 is FQNEAQ (reference sequence). In nucleotides, the CDR3 is TGTGCCAGCAGCTTTAAAGAGAACTATGGCTACACCTTC. Its translation: CASSFKENYGYTF. Filled out from reference TRBV7-9 and TRBJ1-2, the complete variable domain reads DTGVSQNPRHKITKRGQNVTFRCDPISEHNRLYWYRQTLGQGPEFLTYFQNEAQLEKSRLLSDRFSAERPKGSFSTLEIQRTEQGDSAMYLCASSFKENYGYTFGSGTRLTVV.

The chain joins TRBV5-4 to TRBJ1-1; weak D call: TRBD1 (6 bases). Germline V gene sequence: CDR1 SGHNT, CDR2 YYREEE (reference sequence). Trimming stripped 2 bases from V and 4 bases from J, with 9 bases between. The CDR3 runs 13 residues. CDR3 region: CASSLQGGTEAFF. CDR3 coding DNA: TGTGCCAGCAGCTTACAGGGAGGCACTGAAGCTTTCTTT. Using reference TRBV5-4 and TRBJ1-1 for the parts outside the CDR3, the full variable domain is ETGVTQSPTHLIKTRGQQVTLRCSSQSGHNTVSWYQQALGQGPQFIFQYYREEENGRGNFPPRFSGLQFPNYSSELNVNALELDDSALYLCASSLQGGTEAFFGQGTRLTVV.

V and J are TRBV2 and TRBJ2-7; unclear D gene. The germline V gene has CDR1 SNHLY and CDR2 FYNNEI. CDR3 length: 16 amino acids. Trimming took off 1 base at V and 0 bases at J, with 13 bases between the two ends. The CDR3 sequence: CASSEGTGRSSYEQYF. The CDR3 DNA sequence: TGTGCCAGCAGTGAAGGGACGGGCAGGAGCTCCTACGAGCAGTACTTC.

CDR3 coding DNA: TGTGCCAGTAATAGAGGCGGTCAGGGAGGGGAAAAACTGTTTTTT. This gives the protein CASNRGGQGGEKLFF. The J gene is TRBJ1-4, the V gene TRBV19; tentative D call: TRBD1 (5 bases). From germline, CDR1 is LNHDA and CDR2 SQIVND (reference sequence). This CDR3 has 15 amino acids. The ends were cut back, 7 bases at V and 8 bases at J, with 20 bases in the middle. The variable domain in full, completed from reference TRBV19 and TRBJ1-4, reads DGGITQSPKYLFRKEGQNVTLSCEQNLNHDAMYWYRQDPGQGLRLIYYSQIVNDFQKGDIAEGYSVSREKKESFPLTVTSAQKNPTAFYLCASNRGGQGGEKLFFGSGTQLSVL.

V gene TRBV11-2 combines with J gene TRBJ2-1, with D possibly being TRBD2 (5 bases). The CDR3 is 16 residues long. CDR1 and CDR2 (germline): SGHAT, FQNNGV. Trimming left V 5 bases short and J 0 bases short, with 14 bases between. CDR3 coding DNA: TGTGCCAGCAGCCAAAAGACGGGGAGCTCCTACAATGAGCAGTTCTTC. Translated, it gives CASSQKTGSSYNEQFF.

This chain joins TRBV5-1 and TRBJ1-4, with D maybe TRBD1 (6 bases). The CDR3 spans 14 residues. V dropped 5 bases and J dropped 5 bases, with 13 bases sitting between them. Germline V CDR1 and CDR2: SGHRS, YFSETQ. The CDR3 DNA reads as TGCGCCAGCAGATTTGGGAGGGGGAATGAAAAACTGTTTTTT. Translation gives CASRFGRGNEKLFF.

J is TRBJ2-2 and V is TRBV10-3; the D is unclear. This CDR3 has 14 residues. Per the germline V gene, CDR1 is ENHRY and CDR2 is SYGVKD. With 3 bases removed from V and 6 bases from J, the gap between germline ends came to 11 bases. DNA of the CDR3: TGTGCCATCAGTGATCGTACGGTTTCCGGGGAGCTGTTTTTT. Translation gives CAISDRTVSGELFF.

The J gene is TRBJ2-7, the V gene TRBV19; TRBD1 might be the D (5 bases). Germline lookup yields CDR1 LNHDA and CDR2 SQIVND (reference sequence). The CDR3 loop spans 12 amino acids. V shed 4 bases and J shed 5 bases, with 9 bases lying between them. The DNA of the CDR3 is TGTGCCAGTAGTAGTGACAGAAACGAGCAGTACTTC. It is translated as CASSSDRNEQYF.

This clone was recorded a few times. The chain joins TRBV5-4 to TRBJ2-7; D not resolved. The CDR3 is made up of 13 amino acids. Trimming removed 4 bases at V and 9 bases at J, with 17 bases between. Germline values: CDR1 SGHNT, CDR2 YYREEE (reference sequence). The CDR3 bases are TGTGCCAGCAGCCGGACGGATGCTTCCCCGCAGTACTTC. It codes for CASSRTDASPQYF.

The chain is built from TRBV7-8 and TRBJ2-7; D remains unclear. This CDR3 spans 12 amino acids. Germline assignment: CDR1 SGHVS and CDR2 FQNEAQ. The V gene lost 4 bases and the J gene lost 0 bases, with 4 bases spanning the gap. This chain's CDR3 is CASSSLSYEQYF. CDR3 nucleotide sequence: TGTGCCAGCAGCTCTCTCTCCTACGAGCAGTACTTC. Filled out from reference TRBV7-8 and TRBJ2-7, the complete variable domain reads GAGVSQSPRYKVAKRGQDVALRCDPISGHVSLFWYQQALGQGPEFLTYFQNEAQLDKSGLPSDRFFAERPEGSVSTLKIQRTQQEDSAVYLCASSSLSYEQYFGPGTRLTVT.

The chain links TRBV2 to TRBJ2-1; 9 bases line up with TRBD2. The junction had 10 bases not matched to a gene; V was cut back by 3 bases and J by 4 bases. Germline lookup yields CDR1 SNHLY and CDR2 FYNNEI. There are 17 residues in the CDR3. CDR3: CASSESVAGASYNEQFF. The CDR3 nucleotides are TGTGCCAGCAGTGAGAGTGTAGCGGGAGCTTCGTACAATGAGCAGTTCTTC. Together with reference TRBV2 and TRBJ2-1, the CDR3 gives the full variable domain: EPEVTQTPSHQVTQMGQEVILRCVPISNHLYFYWYRQILGQKVEFLVSFYNNEISEKSEIFDDQFSVERPDGSNFTLKIRSTKLEDSAMYFCASSESVAGASYNEQFFGPGTRLTVL.

The J gene is TRBJ2-1, the V gene TRBV9, with a tentative D call TRBD1 (7 bases). CDR3 length equals 18 residues. The V end lost 1 base, the J end lost 2 bases, and 19 bases lay between the germline ends. Germline V lookup: CDR1 SGDLS, CDR2 YYNGEE. CDR3 protein: CASSVRGDDRATYNEQFF. CDR3 nucleotide sequence: TGTGCCAGCAGCGTAAGGGGGGATGACAGGGCCACCTACAATGAGCAGTTCTTC.

The rearrangement uses TRBV7-9 and TRBJ1-1; unclear D gene. CDR3 length equals 13 residues. Germline CDR1 reads SEHNR; CDR2 reads FQNEAQ (reference sequence). V was cut by 7 bases and J by 2 bases, with 11 bases left in between. The CDR3 protein is CASNTDVNTEAFF. DNA for the CDR3: TGTGCCAGCAACACGGACGTAAACACTGAAGCTTTCTTT.

This clone has only a few counts. The chain carries TRBV7-3 and TRBJ1-1, with D perhaps matching TRBD1 (6 bases). The V end lost 5 bases, the J end lost 1 base, and 8 bases lay between the germline ends. This CDR3 spans 13 amino acids. The germline CDR1 and CDR2 sequences are SGHTA and FQGTGA. DNA for the CDR3: TGTGCCAGCAGCACACAGGGGAACACTGAAGCTTTCTTT. This gives the protein CASSTQGNTEAFF.

The CDR3 reads CASTRGQGASTEAFF. The CDR3 nucleotides read TGTGCCAGCACCCGAGGACAGGGGGCCAGCACTGAAGCTTTCTTT. V and J are TRBV6-5 and TRBJ1-1, with TRBD1 matching 11 bases. Germline V gene sequence: CDR1 MNHEY, CDR2 SVGAGI. J gave up 4 bases and V 7 bases, and 8 bases lay outside the gene matches. The length of the CDR3 is 15 residues.

The chain uses TRBV19 and TRBJ2-7; D possibly matches TRBD1 or TRBD2 (5 bases each). V gave up 3 bases and J gave up 4 bases, with 13 bases separating them. This CDR3 is built from 14 residues. Germline V gives CDR1 LNHDA, CDR2 SQIVND (reference sequence). The CDR3 bases are TGTGCCAGTAGTATGGTTTGGGGGTATTACGAGCAGTACTTC. As protein: CASSMVWGYYEQYF.

The chain carries TRBV4-1 and TRBJ1-1, with TRBD1 as a possible D gene (5 bases). Germline CDR1 reads MGHRA; CDR2 reads YSYEKL. The CDR3 extends over 13 amino acids. V lost 1 base and J lost 8, with 11 bases in between. The CDR3 loop reads CASSQVGGREAFF. In DNA, the CDR3 is TGCGCCAGCAGCCAAGTCGGGGGGAGGGAAGCTTTCTTT.

DNA of the CDR3: TGTGCCAGCAGCGTAGACACGGGGGACACTGAAGCTTTCTTT. Amino acid sequence: CASSVDTGDTEAFF. The chain employs TRBV11-1 and TRBJ1-1, with D possibly being TRBD1 (5 bases). Trimming shortened V by 5 bases and J by 3 bases, and 13 bases separated the two germline ends. There are 14 residues in the CDR3. Germline V gives CDR1 SGHAT, CDR2 FQDESV (reference sequence). The full variable domain, rest sourced from reference TRBV11-1 and TRBJ1-1, is EAEVAQSPRYKITEKSQAVAFWCDPISGHATLYWYRQILGQGPELLVQFQDESVVDDSQLPKDRFSAERLKGVDSTLKIQPAELGDSAMYLCASSVDTGDTEAFFGQGTRLTVV.